The present T cell receptor beta chain was sequenced within a study of human T cells and chemical hapten exposure. Across the whole study: All patients underwent weekly scalp dosing with diphenylcyclopropenone for the full roughly 25-week study.

Regarding time point: patch test 3, about 24 weeks after DPC sensitization. Treatment: therapeutic diphenylcyclopropenone sensitization with weekly scalp DPC. V was trimmed by 5 bases and J by 4 bases, leaving 9 bases between them. The CDR3 loop spans 12 amino acids. Germline values: CDR1 MNHEY, CDR2 SVGEGT. MiXCR, applied by TCRdb to the RACE reads, yields one record per CDR3 protein. The sample holds under 55,000 distinct CDR3 sequences, 9.9% seen once. This clonotype came up many times. The J gene is TRBJ2-7, the V gene TRBV6-2 or TRBV6-3; D gene ambiguous. The input for sequencing was whole blood, taken in connection with sensitization to the hapten diphenylcyclopropenone (DPC). The receptor was derived from a woman aged 40 to 50 with alopecia areata. Some clones in this sample may be carry-over from other donors' samples. DNA for the CDR3: TGTGCCAGCAGTCCCGCGAATTACGAGCAGTACTTC. It specifies CASSPANYEQYF.